This T cell receptor beta chain was profiled in a study of control samples from healthy donors and cancer patients. This CDR3 has 16 residues. The V end lost 2 bases, the J end lost 1 base, and 13 bases lay between the germline ends. Germline V gene data show CDR1 as SGHAT and CDR2 as FQNNGV. Libraries were prepared by immunoSEQ multiplex PCR; TCRdb keeps only in-frame clonotypes and omits some of them. The sample consists of 70,000 to 95,000 clones, approximately 87% of them appearing once. Material: blood. The source of this sequence is a man between 50 and 59 years old in good health. The chain uses TRBV11-2 and TRBJ2-3, with no clear D. This chain's CDR3 is CASSLRSTPGTDTQYF. In nucleotides, the CDR3 is TGTGCCAGCAGCTTAAGGTCGACCCCTGGCACAGATACGCAGTATTTT.